This TCR beta chain stems from a study of human T cells and chemical hapten exposure. About the study: Skin of the upper inner arm, around 2 cm by around 2 cm, received 2% DPC for sensitization. Findings and caveats of the study: More PT1 expanded TCRs went with higher patch test scores. Healthy individuals' immune responses may differ from those of donors, who had alopecia.

Time point reported: pre-sensitization, week 0. Regarding treatment: therapeutic diphenylcyclopropenone sensitization with weekly scalp DPC. On this clonotype: Antigen: not known.

This CDR3 spans 13 amino acids. CDR1 is SGHTA, CDR2 FQGNSA, per germline. V lost 8 bases and J lost 2, with 11 bases in between. TCRdb re-analysed the RACE reads in MiXCR, keeping a single row per CDR3 protein. The profile covers 180,000 or so distinct CDR3 sequences, with under 35% appearing a single time and less than 3.5% taken by the ten largest. The receptor was derived from a woman aged 25-40 years with alopecia areata. Some clones in this sample may be carry-over from other donors' samples. The genes are TRBV7-2 and TRBJ2-3, with D hard to call. Sample: whole blood, taken in connection with sensitization to the hapten diphenylcyclopropenone (DPC). The CDR3 here is CASRVGNTDTQYF. CDR3 nucleotides: TGTGCCAGCCGTGTAGGGAACACAGATACGCAGTATTTT.